A selection of T cell receptor beta chains follows, all from one sample in a study of shared clonotypes between healthy human individuals. The method was immunoSEQ multiplex PCR; TCRdb's version includes in-frame clones alone and lacks a portion of them. Of 600,000 to 700,000 clones in the sample, around 78% were seen once. Input material: memory CD4+ T cells sorted from blood. These receptors came from a woman younger than 45 in good health. Each CDR3 is given without its conserved first and last residue.

j_call | v_call | cdr3_aa
TRBJ2-3 | TRBV5-1 | ASSQQAGSTDTQY
TRBJ2-3 | TRBV2 | ASSRLAGGGTDTQY
TRBJ1-2 | TRBV20-1 | SAYRLTT
TRBJ2-3 | TRBV28 | ASSPDRTQY
TRBJ2-2 | TRBV19 | ASSSGQGIQTGELF
TRBJ2-6 | TRBV5-4 | ASSLGLQGALSGANVLT
TRBJ2-7 | TRBV13 | ASSRQLGGVNEQY
TRBJ1-1 | TRBV2 | ASSKLSEAF
TRBJ2-1 | TRBV7-6 | ASSLMQGAINEQF
TRBJ2-2 | TRBV7-9 | ASIQGGRGSAGELF
TRBJ2-7 | TRBV29-1 | SVRQWLAKGEQY
TRBJ1-5 | TRBV6-6 | ASRVSNQPQH
TRBJ2-1 | TRBV19 | ASTPPAGVRPDNEQF
TRBJ2-1 | TRBV5-1 | ASSLDSGAYNEQF
TRBJ2-7 | TRBV5-1 | ASSLSFGDGSYEQY
TRBJ1-1 | TRBV18 | ASSPREGGNTEAF
TRBJ1-5 | TRBV6-1 | ASNVGTGPHQPQH
TRBJ2-4 | TRBV10-2 | ASSERLAGDGSKNIQY
TRBJ2-5 | TRBV29-1 | SVDREWGEQY
TRBJ1-2 | TRBV5-6 | ASSLQRANYGYT
TRBJ2-7 | TRBV7-9 | ASSNVLYEQY
TRBJ2-1 | TRBV6-6 | ASSARGGYEQF
TRBJ2-7 | TRBV28 | ASSTEGQGHYEQY
TRBJ2-3 | TRBV7-2 | ASSLVASRTDTQY
TRBJ2-1 | TRBV11-3 | ASSLAGGYNEQF
TRBJ2-1 | TRBV9 | ASSATGTGNNEQF
TRBJ2-1 | TRBV5-1 | ASSLEYGGLANNEQF
TRBJ2-5 | TRBV7-9 | ASSLRQWETQY
TRBJ2-5 | TRBV28 | ASSLNGLAGGPGAQETQY
TRBJ2-3 | TRBV2 | ASSVRVAGGPADTQY
TRBJ1-2 | TRBV5-4 | ASSQDWDRAYGYT
TRBJ1-2 | TRBV5-1 | ASSLEEGVNGYT
TRBJ2-7 | TRBV2 | ASIRDPSMGNYEQY
TRBJ2-3 | TRBV29-1 | SVESLTELGSGGTDTQY
TRBJ2-1 | TRBV5-6 | ASSMGSGLAGSPTQF
TRBJ1-4 | TRBV7-9 | ASSARGRNEKLF
TRBJ1-4 | TRBV2 | ASSPGRGNEKLF
TRBJ1-1 | TRBV28 | ASSFPPENTEAF
TRBJ2-2 | TRBV6-6 | ATKGNGHTGELF
TRBJ1-1 | TRBV7-2 | ASSLQGGNTEAF
TRBJ2-3 | TRBV19 | ASSMEQYSGSLTDTQY
TRBJ2-4 | TRBV5-1 | ASSLADRDMNIQY
TRBJ1-5 | TRBV18 | ASSPPPDGSNQPQH
TRBJ2-2 | TRBV5-1 | ASSLGQSDGELF